This T cell receptor beta chain was retrieved from a study of blood T cell repertoires in COVID-19. Data came from immunoSEQ multiplex PCR; TCRdb stores just in-frame clones and leaves some out. This table holds 100,000 to 150,000 clones, approximately 85% found once. The V segment lost 1 base and the J segment 4 bases; nucleotides outside the gene matches: 7. This CDR3 is built from 16 residues. Germline lookup yields CDR1 LNHNV and CDR2 YYDKDF (reference sequence). Input material: peripheral blood. This TCR was recovered from a woman older than 75 with COVID-19, enrolled during active disease. V is TRBV15 and J is TRBJ2-7, with 10 bases that match TRBD1. In DNA, the CDR3 is TGTGCCACCAGCAGAGGAGGACGACAGGGGGCTTACGAGCAGTACTTC. This sequence encodes CATSRGGRQGAYEQYF.